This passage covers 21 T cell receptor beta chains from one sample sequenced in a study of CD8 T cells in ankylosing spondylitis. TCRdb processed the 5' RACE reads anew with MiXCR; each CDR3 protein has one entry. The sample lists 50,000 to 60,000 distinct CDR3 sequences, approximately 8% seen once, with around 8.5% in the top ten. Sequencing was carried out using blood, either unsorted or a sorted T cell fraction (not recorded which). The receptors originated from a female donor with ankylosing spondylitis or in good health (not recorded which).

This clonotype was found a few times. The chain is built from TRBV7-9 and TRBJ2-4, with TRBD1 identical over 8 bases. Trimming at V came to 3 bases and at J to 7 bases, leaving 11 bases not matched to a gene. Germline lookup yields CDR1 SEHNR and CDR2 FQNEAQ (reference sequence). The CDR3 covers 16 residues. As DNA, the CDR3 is TGTGCCAGCAGCTTGTCTCTCCGGACAGGGAAGAACATTCAGTACTTC. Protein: CASSLSLRTGKNIQYF.

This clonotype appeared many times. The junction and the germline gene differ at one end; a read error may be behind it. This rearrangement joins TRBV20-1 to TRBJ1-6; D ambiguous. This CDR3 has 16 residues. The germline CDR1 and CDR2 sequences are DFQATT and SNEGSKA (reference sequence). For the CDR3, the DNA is TGCAGTGCTAGAGGGGCGGAATTGCAGATATTTTCACCCCCCCACTTT. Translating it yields CSARGAELQIFSPPHF.

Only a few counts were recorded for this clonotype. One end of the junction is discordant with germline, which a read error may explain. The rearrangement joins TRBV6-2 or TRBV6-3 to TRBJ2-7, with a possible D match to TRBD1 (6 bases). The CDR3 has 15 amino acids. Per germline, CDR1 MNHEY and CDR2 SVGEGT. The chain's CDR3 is CVSGSKNRATYEQYF. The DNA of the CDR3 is TGTGTCAGCGGATCGAAGAACAGGGCTACCTACGAGCAGTACTTC.

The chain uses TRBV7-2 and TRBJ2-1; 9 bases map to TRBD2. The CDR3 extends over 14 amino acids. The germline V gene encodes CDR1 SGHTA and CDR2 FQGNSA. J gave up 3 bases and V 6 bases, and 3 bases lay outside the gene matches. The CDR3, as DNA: TGTGCCAGCAGGCGGACTAGCGACTACAATGAGCAGTTCTTC. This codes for CASRRTSDYNEQFF.

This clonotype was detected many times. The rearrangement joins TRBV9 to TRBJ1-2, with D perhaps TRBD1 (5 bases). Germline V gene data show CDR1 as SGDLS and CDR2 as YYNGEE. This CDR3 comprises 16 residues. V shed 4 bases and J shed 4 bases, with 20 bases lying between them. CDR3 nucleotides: TGTGCCAGCAGCTCCTACGGTGCGGGGGTGGGCTATGGCTACACCTTC. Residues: CASSSYGAGVGYGYTF.

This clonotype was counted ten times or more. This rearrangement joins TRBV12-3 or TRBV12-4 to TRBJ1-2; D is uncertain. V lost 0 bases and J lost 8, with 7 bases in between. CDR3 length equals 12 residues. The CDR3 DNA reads TGTGCCAGCAGTTTAGCGCGGAGGGGCTACACCTTC. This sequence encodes CASSLARRGYTF.

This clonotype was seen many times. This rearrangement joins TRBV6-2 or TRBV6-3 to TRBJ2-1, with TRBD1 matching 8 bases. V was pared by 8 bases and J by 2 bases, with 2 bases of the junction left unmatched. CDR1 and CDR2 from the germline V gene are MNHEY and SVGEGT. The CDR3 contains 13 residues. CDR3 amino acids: CASRQGTYNEQFF. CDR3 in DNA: TGTGCCAGCCGACAGGGGACCTACAATGAGCAGTTCTTC.

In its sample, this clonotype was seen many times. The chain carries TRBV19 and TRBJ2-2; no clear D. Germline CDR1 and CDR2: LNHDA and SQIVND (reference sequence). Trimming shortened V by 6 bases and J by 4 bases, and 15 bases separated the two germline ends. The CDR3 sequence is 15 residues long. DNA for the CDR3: TGTGCCAGTAGGGAAAGGAATGGGTTCACCGGGGAGCTGTTTTTT. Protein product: CASRERNGFTGELFF.

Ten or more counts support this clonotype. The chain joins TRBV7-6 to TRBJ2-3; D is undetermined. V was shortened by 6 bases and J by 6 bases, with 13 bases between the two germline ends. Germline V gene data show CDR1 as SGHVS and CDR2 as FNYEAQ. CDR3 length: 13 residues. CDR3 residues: CASSPAAEDTQYF. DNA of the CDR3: TGTGCCAGCAGTCCCGCGGCGGAGGATACGCAGTATTTT.

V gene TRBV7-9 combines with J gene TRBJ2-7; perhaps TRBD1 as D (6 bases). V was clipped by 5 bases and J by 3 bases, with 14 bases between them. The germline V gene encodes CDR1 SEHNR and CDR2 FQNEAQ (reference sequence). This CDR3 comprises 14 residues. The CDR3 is CASSAQGKHYEQYV. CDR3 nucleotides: TGTGCCAGCAGCGCTCAGGGGAAGCACTACGAGCAGTACGTC.

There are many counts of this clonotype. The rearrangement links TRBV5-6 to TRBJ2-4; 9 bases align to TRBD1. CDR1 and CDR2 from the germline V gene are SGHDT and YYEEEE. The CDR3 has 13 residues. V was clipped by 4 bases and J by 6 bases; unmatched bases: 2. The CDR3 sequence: CASSRTGVNIQYF. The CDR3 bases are TGTGCCAGCAGCCGGACAGGGGTAAACATTCAGTACTTC.

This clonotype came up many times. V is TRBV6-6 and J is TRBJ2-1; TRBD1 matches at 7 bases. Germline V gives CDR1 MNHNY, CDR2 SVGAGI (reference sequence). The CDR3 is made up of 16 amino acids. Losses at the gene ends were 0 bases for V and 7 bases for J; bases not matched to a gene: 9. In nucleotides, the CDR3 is TGTGCCAGCAGTTACTCGAGGGGGCCCCAGGGGAATGAGCAGTTCTTC. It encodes CASSYSRGPQGNEQFF.

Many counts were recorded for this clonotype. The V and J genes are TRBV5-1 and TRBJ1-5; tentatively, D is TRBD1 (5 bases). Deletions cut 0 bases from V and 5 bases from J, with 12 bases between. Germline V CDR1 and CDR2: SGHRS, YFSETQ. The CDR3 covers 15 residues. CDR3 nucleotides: TGCGCCAGCAGCTTGGGGGGGATATCGGATCAGCCCCAGCATTTT. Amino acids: CASSLGGISDQPQHF.

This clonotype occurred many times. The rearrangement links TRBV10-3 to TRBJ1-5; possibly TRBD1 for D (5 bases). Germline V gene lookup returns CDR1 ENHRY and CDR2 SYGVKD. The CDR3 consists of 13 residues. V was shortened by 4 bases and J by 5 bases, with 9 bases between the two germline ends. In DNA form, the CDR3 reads TGTGCCATCAGTGTGGGGGGAGATCAGCCCCAGCATTTT. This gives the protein CAISVGGDQPQHF.

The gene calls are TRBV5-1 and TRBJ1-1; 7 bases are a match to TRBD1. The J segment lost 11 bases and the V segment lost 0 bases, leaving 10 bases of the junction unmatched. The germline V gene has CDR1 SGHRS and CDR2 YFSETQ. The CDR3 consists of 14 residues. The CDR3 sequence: CASSLDTLTGMAFF. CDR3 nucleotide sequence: TGCGCCAGCAGCTTGGATACTCTGACAGGGATGGCTTTCTTT.

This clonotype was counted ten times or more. CDR3 nucleotide sequence: TGTGCCAGCAGCCCTGACGGGACCAGCAATCAGCCCCAGCATTTT. Translating it yields CASSPDGTSNQPQHF. The rearrangement joins TRBV5-5 to TRBJ1-5, with a tentative D call TRBD1 (5 bases). CDR3 size: 15 residues. Germline V lookup: CDR1 SGHKS, CDR2 YYEKEE (reference sequence). V lost 4 bases, J lost 1 base, and 12 bases lay in between. The full variable domain, completed using reference TRBV5-5 and TRBJ1-5, is DAGVTQSPTHLIKTRGQQVTLRCSPISGHKSVSWYQQVLGQGPQFIFQYYEKEERGRGNFPDRFSARQFPNYSSELNVNALLLGDSALYLCASSPDGTSNQPQHFGDGTRLSIL.

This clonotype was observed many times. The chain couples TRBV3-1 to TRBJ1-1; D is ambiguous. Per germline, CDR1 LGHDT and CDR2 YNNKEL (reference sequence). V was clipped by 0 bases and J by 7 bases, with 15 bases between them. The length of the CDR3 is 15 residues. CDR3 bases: TGTGCCAGCAGCCAAGAAAACCCGACTGACTTTGAAGCTTTCTTT. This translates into CASSQENPTDFEAFF.

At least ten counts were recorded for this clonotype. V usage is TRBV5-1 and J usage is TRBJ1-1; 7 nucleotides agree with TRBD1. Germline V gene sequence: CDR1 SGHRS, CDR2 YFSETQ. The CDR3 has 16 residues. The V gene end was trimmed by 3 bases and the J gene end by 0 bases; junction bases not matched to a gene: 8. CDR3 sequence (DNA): TGCGCCAGCAGCTCCGGAAGGACAGGAATGAACACTGAAGCTTTCTTT. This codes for CASSSGRTGMNTEAFF.

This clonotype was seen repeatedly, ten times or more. The CDR3 DNA is TGTGCCAGCAGTTTAGCGGACCAGAGCTATGGCTACACCTTC. Residues: CASSLADQSYGYTF. The chain carries TRBV12-3 or TRBV12-4 and TRBJ1-2, with no clear D. The V and J ends lost 0 bases and 4 bases respectively, with 9 bases between them. This CDR3 comprises 14 residues.

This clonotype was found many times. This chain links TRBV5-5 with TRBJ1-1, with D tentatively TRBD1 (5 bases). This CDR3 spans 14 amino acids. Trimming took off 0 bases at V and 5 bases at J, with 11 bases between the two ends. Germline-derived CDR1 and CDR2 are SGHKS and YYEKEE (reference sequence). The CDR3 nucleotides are TGTGCCAGCAGCTTGGCGGTTGGGGGGACTGAAGCTTTCTTT. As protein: CASSLAVGGTEAFF. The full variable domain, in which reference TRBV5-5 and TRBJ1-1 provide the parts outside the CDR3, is DAGVTQSPTHLIKTRGQQVTLRCSPISGHKSVSWYQQVLGQGPQFIFQYYEKEERGRGNFPDRFSARQFPNYSSELNVNALLLGDSALYLCASSLAVGGTEAFFGQGTRLTVV.

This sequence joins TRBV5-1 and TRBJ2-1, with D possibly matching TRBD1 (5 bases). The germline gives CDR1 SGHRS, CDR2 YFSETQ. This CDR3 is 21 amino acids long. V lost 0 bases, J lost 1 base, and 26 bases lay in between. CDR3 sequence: CASSLATGGQRPHHSYNEQFF. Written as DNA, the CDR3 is TGCGCCAGCAGCTTGGCAACAGGCGGTCAACGGCCACACCATTCCTACAATGAGCAGTTCTTC.